The T cell receptor beta chain described here comes from a study of T cells in Graves' hyperthyroidism and ophthalmopathy. This clonotype was detected ten times or more. Its antigen remains unknown. Germline-derived CDR1 and CDR2 are LGHDT and YNNKEL (reference sequence). Unmatched junction bases numbered 4, after V lost 1 base and J lost 12 bases. The CDR3 covers 15 residues. The study, taken as a whole, reports: Peripheral blood also featured most of the thyroid clonotypes expanded above 0.001.

The TCR beta CDR3 regions underwent amplification using RNA transcripts as the source. TCR CDR3 underwent first-round RT-PCR with the HTBI primer set. Via MiXCR, TCRdb re-called the multiplex PCR reads, giving one row per CDR3 protein. The table records a few hundred thousand distinct CDR3 sequences, around 15% of them present only once. The chain recombines TRBV3-1 with TRBJ1-6; 12 nucleotides match TRBD1. The sequence came from a woman between 40 and 50 years old with Graves' ophthalmopathy. Sequencing was performed on blood. CDR3 protein: CASSQARDRGLPLHF. In DNA form, the CDR3 reads TGTGCCAGCAGCCAAGCTAGGGACAGGGGGCTACCCCTCCACTTT.